Presented here are 29 T cell receptor beta chains from one specimen sequenced in a study of PD-1 blockade in classical Hodgkin lymphoma. This table comes from immunoSEQ multiplex PCR, and its TCRdb copy is limited to in-frame clones, with some not included. The data contain some 30,000 clones, 72% of them singletons. Time point specified: cycle 4 day 1 (C4D1), after less than 7 weeks of nivolumab. In every patient, relapse followed autologous stem cell transplantation, while exposure to brentuximab vedotin differed. The sample in question was peripheral blood mononuclear cells (PBMCs), obtained before the fourth cycle of nivolumab. The receptor source for this set is a human donor with classical Hodgkin lymphoma.

This clone was detected a few times. The chain employs TRBV9 and TRBJ2-7; the D gene is possibly TRBD2 (6 bases). The CDR3 spans 13 residues. Trimming stripped 3 bases from V and 7 bases from J, with 14 bases between. The germline V gene has CDR1 SGDLS and CDR2 YYNGEE. The CDR3 spells CASSGPWGEEQYF. The DNA for the CDR3 is TGTGCCAGCAGCGGACCTTGGGGGGAGGAGCAGTACTTC. The full variable domain, completed using reference TRBV9 and TRBJ2-7, is DSGVTQTPKHLITATGQRVTLRCSPRSGDLSVYWYQQSLDQGLQFLIQYYNGEERAKGNILERFSAQQFPDLHSELNLSSLELGDSALYFCASSGPWGEEQYFGPGTRLTVT.

This clone appeared a single time. The chain links TRBV19 to TRBJ2-3; D assignment may be TRBD1 or TRBD2 (6 bases each). V lost 0 bases and J lost 0, with 10 bases in between. The CDR3 covers 16 residues. CDR1 is LNHDA and CDR2 is SQIVND in the germline V gene (reference sequence). The CDR3 protein is CASSIERGASTDTQYF. CDR3 nucleotides: TGTGCCAGTAGTATAGAGAGGGGGGCAAGCACAGATACGCAGTATTTT. Drawing the rest from reference TRBV19 and TRBJ2-3, the complete variable domain is DGGITQSPKYLFRKEGQNVTLSCEQNLNHDAMYWYRQDPGQGLRLIYYSQIVNDFQKGDIAEGYSVSREKKESFPLTVTSAQKNPTAFYLCASSIERGASTDTQYFGPGTRLTVL.

This chain joins TRBV10-1 and TRBJ1-2; maybe TRBD1 (6 bases). Germline values: CDR1 WNHNN, CDR2 SYGVQD (reference sequence). Trimming removed 5 bases from V and 5 bases from J, with 12 bases in between. The length of the CDR3 is 13 residues. The CDR3 protein is CASSTDRRYGYTF. The CDR3 nucleotides are TGCGCCAGCAGTACGGACAGAAGATATGGCTACACCTTC.

The CDR3 region is CASSLEVESTDTQYF. CDR3 in DNA: TGTGCCAGCAGCTTAGAGGTGGAGAGCACAGATACGCAGTATTTT. V is TRBV7-6 and J is TRBJ2-3, with D uncertain. This CDR3 is built from 15 residues. Germline V gene data show CDR1 as SGHVS and CDR2 as FNYEAQ. Trimming removed 1 base at V and 0 bases at J, with 8 bases between.

The table lists this clone with a count of one. The genes are TRBV5-1 and TRBJ2-7; TRBD1 aligns across 12 bases. In germline, CDR1 is SGHRS, CDR2 YFSETQ. After removal of 5 bases from V and 6 bases from J, the junction contained 9 bases not matched to a gene. The CDR3 has 15 residues. The CDR3 loop is CASSTGTGGPGEQYF. The CDR3 nucleotides are TGCGCCAGCAGTACTGGGACAGGGGGCCCGGGCGAGCAGTACTTC.

This chain connects TRBV27 to TRBJ1-2; D perhaps matches TRBD1 (5 bases). With 5 bases removed from V and 4 bases from J, the gap between germline ends came to 14 bases. The CDR3 sequence is 14 residues long. In germline, CDR1 is MNHEY, CDR2 SMNVEV (reference sequence). For the CDR3, the DNA is TGTGCCAGCAGTGGGAGCAGGGTGGGCTATGGCTACACCTTC. Its translation: CASSGSRVGYGYTF.

V and J are TRBV19 and TRBJ2-3, with 8 bases identical to TRBD2. Looked up from germline, CDR1 is LNHDA and CDR2 is SQIVND (reference sequence). This CDR3 is built from 14 residues. V shed 3 bases, J shed 4 bases, and the junction held 3 bases outside the gene matches. Here the CDR3 DNA reads TGTGCCAGTAGTATGGGACTAGTCTCAGATACGCAGTATTTT. Translated: CASSMGLVSDTQYF.

The rearrangement joins TRBV4-3 to TRBJ2-1; perhaps TRBD1 as D (6 bases). The V end was cut by 2 bases, the J end by 8 bases, with 13 bases between. The CDR3 runs 14 residues. Per germline, CDR1 LGHNA and CDR2 YSLEER. CDR3 region: CASSQQTGDDEQFF. The CDR3 DNA reads as TGCGCCAGCAGCCAACAGACAGGAGACGATGAGCAGTTCTTC.

This sequence joins TRBV5-3 and TRBJ2-7; 9 bases are a match to TRBD2. TRBV5-3 is filed as an ORF, its function uncertain. The CDR3 has 15 amino acids. The V gene end was trimmed by 4 bases and the J gene end by 4 bases; junction bases not matched to a gene: 9. The CDR3 loop is CARSPSSGARYEQYF. Written as DNA, the CDR3 is TGTGCCAGAAGCCCGTCTAGCGGGGCGCGTTACGAGCAGTACTTC.

The gene calls are TRBV2 and TRBJ2-4; the match to TRBD2 covers 7 bases. V gave up 4 bases and J gave up 0 bases; unmatched junction bases: 6. The length of the CDR3 is 16 residues. Germline V lookup: CDR1 SNHLY, CDR2 FYNNEI. DNA of the CDR3: TGTGCCAGCAGTGTTGAGGGAGGGGTAGCCAAAAACATTCAGTACTTC. Translated: CASSVEGGVAKNIQYF.

Only a few counts were recorded for this clone. This chain connects TRBV11-1 to TRBJ1-2; D is unclear. The V end lost 3 bases, the J end lost 6 bases, and 11 bases lay between the germline ends. Germline V CDR1 and CDR2: SGHAT, FQDESV (reference sequence). The CDR3 sequence is 13 residues long. CDR3 nucleotide sequence: TGTGCCAGCAGCTTCGGCCCTGAGGATGGCTACACCTTC. Translation: CASSFGPEDGYTF.

This clone has a handful of counts. This sequence joins TRBV4-1 and TRBJ2-5; 7 bases are shared with TRBD2. Germline V gene sequence: CDR1 MGHRA, CDR2 YSYEKL. The CDR3 has 16 amino acids. Trimming took 0 bases from V and 5 from J; bases not matched to a gene: 9. The CDR3 sequence: CASSQDSAGREETQYF. In nucleotides, the CDR3 is TGCGCCAGCAGCCAAGATTCAGCGGGAAGGGAGGAGACCCAGTACTTC.

The chain employs TRBV27 and TRBJ2-3; D could derive from TRBD1 or TRBD2 (5 bases each). Trimming shortened V by 9 bases and J by 3 bases, and 19 bases separated the two germline ends. The CDR3 runs to 15 residues. Germline loops: CDR1 MNHEY, CDR2 SMNVEV (reference sequence). The CDR3 coding sequence is TGTGCCAGTAGCGACCGGGACCCCGAAACAGATACGCAGTATTTT. It is translated as CASSDRDPETDTQYF.

The V gene is TRBV7-9, the J gene TRBJ2-7; D may correspond to TRBD1 or TRBD2 (6 bases each). Germline values: CDR1 SEHNR, CDR2 FQNEAQ (reference sequence). V was trimmed by 5 bases and J by 3 bases, leaving 11 bases between them. CDR3 length equals 13 residues. For the CDR3, the DNA is TGTGCCAGCAGCCGCGGGACATTCTACGAGCAGTACTTC. This codes for CASSRGTFYEQYF.

This clone showed up just once. CDR3: CASSKEGLAGIQYQETQYF. CDR3 bases: TGCGCCAGCAGCAAGGAGGGGCTAGCGGGGATCCAGTACCAAGAGACCCAGTACTTC. The V gene is TRBV5-1, the J gene TRBJ2-5, with 9 bases aligning to TRBD2. This CDR3 contains 19 residues. Germline CDR1 is SGHRS and CDR2 is YFSETQ. Trimming removed 4 bases from V and 0 bases from J; junction bases left unmatched: 16. Full variable domain (rest looked up from reference TRBV5-1 and TRBJ2-5): KAGVTQTPRYLIKTRGQQVTLSCSPISGHRSVSWYQQTPGQGLQFLFEYFSETQRNKGNFPGRFSGRQFSNSRSEMNVSTLELGDSALYLCASSKEGLAGIQYQETQYFGPGTRLLVL.

The chain carries TRBV6-1 and TRBJ1-2; a weak D match, TRBD1 (5 bases). The V gene lost 5 bases and the J gene lost 5 bases, with 18 bases spanning the gap. Germline values: CDR1 MNHNS, CDR2 SASEGT. The CDR3 sequence is 15 residues long. In DNA, the CDR3 is TGTGCCAGCAGTCCAGACGGGGGAGAGGGGTATGGCTACACCTTC. It yields the protein CASSPDGGEGYGYTF.

This chain uses TRBV10-3 with TRBJ2-5; possibly TRBD2 for D (6 bases). The CDR3 is 14 residues long. In germline, CDR1 is ENHRY, CDR2 SYGVKD. V lost 4 bases and J lost 3, with 12 bases in between. The CDR3 DNA is TGTGCCATCAGTGCAGGGAGGTGGGAAGAGACCCAGTACTTC. It specifies CAISAGRWEETQYF.

V gene TRBV6-1 combines with J gene TRBJ1-2; 8 nucleotides match TRBD1. Germline V gene data show CDR1 as MNHNS and CDR2 as SASEGT. This CDR3 has 16 residues. V gave up 2 bases and J gave up 0 bases; unmatched junction bases: 5. Here the CDR3 reads CASSERARGPNYGYTF. CDR3 sequence (DNA): TGTGCCAGCAGTGAAAGGGCCAGGGGGCCTAACTATGGCTACACCTTC.

The DNA of the CDR3 is TGTGCCAGCAGCCTCACCCCAGCGGGGGGGCCGAAGACCCAGTACTTC. Protein sequence: CASSLTPAGGPKTQYF. V gene TRBV7-2 combines with J gene TRBJ2-5; TRBD2 matches at 10 bases. Germline V CDR1 and CDR2: SGHTA, FQGNSA. V lost 5 bases, J lost 6 bases, and 12 bases stayed unmatched. The CDR3 covers 16 residues. Using reference TRBV7-2 and TRBJ2-5 for the parts outside the CDR3, the full variable domain is GAGVSQSPSNKVTEKGKDVELRCDPISGHTALYWYRQSLGQGLEFLIYFQGNSAPDKSGLPSDRFSAERTGGSVSTLTIQRTQQEDSAVYLCASSLTPAGGPKTQYFGPGTRLLVL.

The rearrangement uses TRBV7-4 and TRBJ1-2, with unresolved D. V lost 3 bases, J lost 4 bases, and 21 bases lay in between. The CDR3 extends over 17 amino acids. Germline lookup yields CDR1 SGHVT and CDR2 SQSDAQ. This CDR3 is CASSFKGSARKIYGYTF. The CDR3 DNA reads TGTGCCAGCAGCTTCAAGGGTTCAGCTCGAAAGATCTATGGCTACACCTTC.

The rearrangement uses TRBV30 and TRBJ1-5; D remains ambiguous. The V end was cut by 3 bases, the J end by 1 base, with 13 bases between. The CDR3 extends over 15 amino acids. Germline lookup yields CDR1 GTSNPN and CDR2 SVGIG (reference sequence). The CDR3 region is CAWRDVDGSNQPQHF. DNA of the CDR3: TGTGCCTGGAGGGACGTGGACGGAAGCAATCAGCCCCAGCATTTT.

J is TRBJ2-1 and V is TRBV5-1, with TRBD2 matching 8 bases. V was clipped by 0 bases and J by 1 base; unmatched bases: 12. This CDR3 spans 19 amino acids. Per the germline V gene, CDR1 is SGHRS and CDR2 is YFSETQ. CDR3 amino acids: CASSLESSGPVPSYNEQFF. The CDR3 DNA reads as TGCGCCAGCAGCTTGGAGTCTAGCGGGCCCGTCCCGTCCTACAATGAGCAGTTCTTC.

This sequence joins TRBV19 and TRBJ2-7; 11 nucleotides align to TRBD2. Per germline, CDR1 LNHDA and CDR2 SQIVND (reference sequence). The length of the CDR3 is 15 residues. The V gene end was trimmed by 8 bases and the J gene end by 0 bases; junction bases not matched to a gene: 6. CDR3 sequence: CASSSTSGASYEQYF. In DNA, the CDR3 is TGTGCCAGTTCCTCGACTAGCGGGGCCTCCTACGAGCAGTACTTC.

The rearrangement uses TRBV5-1 and TRBJ2-1, with D perhaps TRBD2 (6 bases). This CDR3 spans 15 amino acids. Trimming removed 3 bases at V and 0 bases at J, with 10 bases between. Germline lookup yields CDR1 SGHRS and CDR2 YFSETQ. As DNA, the CDR3 is TGCGCCAGCAGCTCCCTCGGGAGCTCCTACAATGAGCAGTTCTTC. Protein sequence: CASSSLGSSYNEQFF.

The rearrangement uses TRBV29-1 and TRBJ1-1; 8 bases match TRBD1. The CDR3 has 12 residues. The germline CDR1 and CDR2 sequences are SQVTM and ANQGSEA. Germline trimming cut 8 bases from V and 5 bases from J; bases unmatched to any gene: 7. The CDR3 region is CSYHRTGTEAFF. The DNA for the CDR3 is TGCAGCTATCACCGGACAGGGACTGAAGCTTTCTTT.

Sample share makes this clone medium-sized. The V and J genes are TRBV5-1 and TRBJ2-1; TRBD2 might be the D (7 bases). The ends were cut back, 2 bases at V and 0 bases at J, with 12 bases in the middle. The CDR3 is 16 residues long. CDR1 is SGHRS and CDR2 is YFSETQ in the germline V gene. The CDR3, as DNA: TGCGCCAGCAGCTTAGGGGGGGAATTCTCCTACAATGAGCAGTTCTTC. Its translation: CASSLGGEFSYNEQFF.

V and J are TRBV4-2 and TRBJ1-4; the match to TRBD1 covers 10 bases. The CDR3 length is 16 residues. The germline CDR1 and CDR2 sequences are LGHNA and YNFKEQ. J was trimmed by 6 bases and V by 0 bases; bases with no gene match: 4. The CDR3 protein is CASSQDSDRGYEKLFF. DNA for the CDR3: TGTGCCAGCAGCCAAGATTCGGACAGGGGGTATGAAAAACTGTTTTTT.

The chain is built from TRBV4-2 and TRBJ1-1, with no clear D. Germline lookup yields CDR1 LGHNA and CDR2 YNFKEQ. V lost 0 bases and J 4 bases, leaving 24 bases between the germline ends. This CDR3 has 19 residues. CDR3: CASSQDWVGGHQVGTEAFF. The DNA for the CDR3 is TGTGCCAGCAGCCAAGATTGGGTTGGAGGGCATCAGGTGGGCACTGAAGCTTTCTTT.

This chain uses TRBV4-3 with TRBJ2-1; 8 bases align to TRBD1. After removal of 4 bases from V and 4 bases from J, the junction contained 3 bases not matched to a gene. Looked up from germline, CDR1 is LGHNA and CDR2 is YSLEER. CDR3 length: 14 amino acids. In nucleotides, the CDR3 is TGCGCCAGCAGCCGGGGACAGGCGTACAATGAGCAGTTCTTC. Amino acid sequence: CASSRGQAYNEQFF.